These T cell receptor beta chains were read from a single sample in a study of blood T cell repertoires in COVID-19. Sequenced by immunoSEQ multiplex PCR; TCRdb stores in-frame clones only, minus some. The sample contains under 200,000 clones, more than 75% of which appear only once. The sequencing input was peripheral blood. All receptors derive from a man aged 40-55 years with active or convalescent COVID-19. Both conserved end residues are part of each CDR3. D genes are given only for firm matches. Size is stated for part of the rows, as once, few or many counts, or as a class when the clone is expanded.

TRBJ1-1 TRBV6-5 12 once NA TGTGCCAGCGAACCCAGGGGCACTGAAGCTTTCTTT CASEPRGTEAFF
TRBJ1-1 TRBV29-1 13 NA NA TGCAGCGTTCCCGGCGCCCCAGGGATCACGGCTTTCTTT CSVPGAPGITAFF
TRBJ2-7 TRBV28 18 NA TRBD2 TGTGCCAGCAGTTCAGGCTTCGGGACTAGCGGGGGGGGGCTCGGGCAGTACTTC CASSSGFGTSGGGLGQYF
TRBJ1-5 TRBV9 13 NA NA TGTGCCAGCAGCGAGGGGGGCAATCAGCCCCAGCATTTT CASSEGGNQPQHF
TRBJ2-6 TRBV29-1 16 NA NA TGCAGCGTCGCCCGGGACACGGATTCTGGGGCCAACGTCCTGACTTTC CSVARDTDSGANVLTF
TRBJ2-7 TRBV9 12 NA TRBD1 TGTGCCAGCAGCGTACCAGGGGGCGAGCAGTACTTC CASSVPGGEQYF
TRBJ1-2 TRBV11-2 14 NA NA TGTGCCAGCAGCTTAGGAGGCGGGGTCCATGGCTACACCTTC CASSLGGGVHGYTF
TRBJ2-1 TRBV7-9 18 NA TRBD2 TGTGCCAGCAGCACAACGTATTCTTTTAGCGGGGGAGCGGATGAGCAGTTCTTC CASSTTYSFSGGADEQFF
TRBJ2-5 TRBV6-5 11 NA NA TGTGCCAGCAGTTTCGGTTTGACCCAGTACTTC CASSFGLTQYF
TRBJ1-5 TRBV2 13 NA NA TGTGCCAGCAGTGAACAGGGCCCTCAGCCCCAGCATTTT CASSEQGPQPQHF
TRBJ2-5 TRBV19 15 NA TRBD2 TGTGCCAGTGGGGGACTAGCGGGGGTGACAGAGACCCAGTACTTC CASGGLAGVTETQYF
TRBJ1-1 TRBV10-3 16 NA NA TGTGCCATTAGTGAGTCTTCCCTCTACGAGAACACTGAAGCTTTCTTT CAISESSLYENTEAFF
TRBJ1-4 TRBV28 17 few TRBD1 TGTGCCAGCAGTTTCAAGGACAGGGGTCCAACTAATGAAAAACTGTTTTTT CASSFKDRGPTNEKLFF
TRBJ2-3 TRBV7-9 15 NA NA TGTGCCAGCAGCCCAGGACAGCTCAGCACAGATACGCAGTATTTT CASSPGQLSTDTQYF
TRBJ2-5 TRBV6-5 13 NA NA TGTGCCAGCAGGGCAGGGGCTCTAGAGACCCAGTACTTC CASRAGALETQYF
TRBJ1-2 TRBV2 14 NA NA TGTGCCAGCAGTGGGGGCCAGGGGAGCTATGGCTACACCTTC CASSGGQGSYGYTF
TRBJ1-1 TRBV7-3 15 NA NA TGTGCCAGCAGCTTAATGGCGGGAAAGAACACTGAAGCTTTCTTT CASSLMAGKNTEAFF
TRBJ2-7 TRBV6-5 12 NA NA TGTGCCAGCAGCCGGAGTCCCTACGAGCAGTACTTC CASSRSPYEQYF
TRBJ2-1 TRBV10-1 12 NA NA TGCGCCAGCAGCCTACCGAACAGGGAGCAGTTCTTC CASSLPNREQFF
TRBJ2-5 TRBV5-4 17 many TRBD1 TGTGCCAGCAGCCCCCTTTACAGGGGTAAAGGTCAAGAGACCCAGTACTTC CASSPLYRGKGQETQYF
TRBJ2-7 TRBV27 14 NA TRBD2 TGTGCCAGCAGTTCCTATAGCGGGCCGTACGAGCAGTACTTC CASSSYSGPYEQYF
TRBJ1-1 TRBV6-5 13 NA NA TGTGCCAGCAGCCCATCCTTGACAGGCGGAGCTTTCTTT CASSPSLTGGAFF
TRBJ1-2 TRBV5-4 15 few NA TGTGCCAGCAGCCTCCCGAGACAGCCTAACTATGGCTACACCTTC CASSLPRQPNYGYTF
TRBJ2-7 TRBV6-1 14 once NA TGTGCCAGCAGTGAATTCGGGAAGAAGAATAAGCAGTACTTC CASSEFGKKNKQYF
TRBJ2-7 TRBV7-8 13 NA NA TGTGCCAGCAGCTCAGGGGCCTACTACGAGCAGTACTTC CASSSGAYYEQYF
TRBJ1-5 TRBV4-2 14 NA NA TGTGCCAGCAGCCAAGGGGGGCCAGCAGAGCCCCAGCATTTT CASSQGGPAEPQHF
TRBJ2-2 TRBV28 16 NA TRBD2 TGTGCCAGCAGTTCATTTAGCGGGGGGGCCACCGGGGAGCTGTTTTTT CASSSFSGGATGELFF
TRBJ1-2 TRBV30 14 NA TRBD1 TGTGCCTGGAGTACCGGACAGGACGTTTATGGCTACACCTTC CAWSTGQDVYGYTF
TRBJ2-6 TRBV11-2 18 NA NA TGTGCCAGCAGCCGGGAAAGGGTCGCTGGTTCTGGGGCCAACGTCCTGACTTTC CASSRERVAGSGANVLTF
TRBJ2-3 TRBV6-2/TRBV6-3 13 NA NA TGTGCCAGCAGTTTAAACAGACCAAATACGCAGTATTTT CASSLNRPNTQYF
TRBJ2-2 TRBV5-6 16 NA NA TGTGCCAGCAGCTTGGATATGACAGGGAACACCGGGGAGCTGTTTTTT CASSLDMTGNTGELFF
TRBJ1-3 TRBV5-1 15 NA TRBD1 TGCGCCAGCAGCCCGGACAGGAAGGCTGGAAACACCATATATTTT CASSPDRKAGNTIYF
TRBJ2-7 TRBV4-1 15 NA TRBD1 TGCGCCAGCAGCCAGGCTGGGACAGGGCCCTACGAGCAGTACTTC CASSQAGTGPYEQYF
TRBJ2-7 TRBV27 13 NA NA TGTGCCAGCAGGGCCGGCGGGGTGTACGAGCAGTACTTC CASRAGGVYEQYF
TRBJ2-2 TRBV6-5 13 few TRBD1 TGTGCCAGCACCACAGGGGCGGGCGGGGAGCTGTTTTTT CASTTGAGGELFF
TRBJ1-5 TRBV2 16 NA TRBD1 TGTGCCAGCAGTTTTACTTCGACAGGGGCGGGTCAGCCCCAGCATTTT CASSFTSTGAGQPQHF
TRBJ1-2 TRBV5-1 16 NA NA TGCGCCAGCAGCCGAATCGCGGGGGAAGGTGTCTATGGCTACACCTTC CASSRIAGEGVYGYTF
TRBJ2-1 TRBV4-1 14 NA TRBD1 TGCGCCAGCAGCCAAGACCAGGGGGCCTATGAGCAGTTCTTC CASSQDQGAYEQFF